Sequencing of this T cell receptor beta chain was carried out in a study of blood T cell repertoires in COVID-19. Across the study: Sites across the United States, Italy and Spain contributed samples from acute and convalescent COVID-19. PBMCs, B-cell-depleted T cells, or T cells provided the cDNA or gDNA that made up the material.

The CDR3 has 15 residues. V lost 5 bases, J lost 6 bases, and 11 bases stayed unmatched. Germline values: CDR1 SGHVS, CDR2 FNYEAQ. This clone was detected only once. Study processing details: For nucleated cells, counts were estimated from reference gene primer amplification. Produced via immunoSEQ multiplex PCR; TCRdb's table is partial and in-frame only. V, J and clone size derive from that table, while D and trimming were established from the DNA sequence. Of around 260,000 clones in the sample, roughly 85% were seen once. Sequenced sample: peripheral blood. The chain is built from TRBV7-6 and TRBJ2-7, with 9 bases that match TRBD1. This sequence originates from a man in his sixties who had recovered from COVID-19. The CDR3 nucleotides are TGTGCCAGCAGCGCCGCTTTGGGACAGGGTGCCGAGCAGTACTTC. This gives the protein CASSAALGQGAEQYF.